This T cell receptor (beta chain) is from a study of OX40 agonist ivuxolimab in advanced cancers. For the study at large: Patients took ivuxolimab, an agonistic anti-OX40 (CD134) antibody. It was permissible to have had prior anti-PD-1, anti-PD-L1 or anti-CTLA-4 therapy, and about 40% had some.

The CDR3 sequence is 14 residues long. Trimming stripped 5 bases from V and 3 bases from J, with 13 bases between. The germline CDR1 and CDR2 sequences are SGHRS and YFSETQ. TCRdb's copy holds only in-frame clones and misses some; the assay was immunoSEQ multiplex PCR. The repertoire holds some 77,000 clones, with 70% to 90% as singletons. At cycle 4 day 1, cycle 7 day 1, and baseline, blood was sampled. Sequences were derived from CD4+ or CD8+ T cells sorted from blood, sampled in a trial of the OX40 agonist ivuxolimab. This chain uses TRBV5-1 with TRBJ2-3; TRBD2 might be the D (5 bases). The TCR sequence derives from an adult with an advanced solid tumor such as melanoma, head and neck, liver or kidney cancer. The CDR3 spells CASSEGESTDTQYF. DNA of the CDR3: TGCGCCAGCAGTGAGGGAGAATCGACAGATACGCAGTATTTT.